One and the same sample provided the 3 T cell receptor beta chains below, sequenced in a study of beta chain features in type 1 diabetes. Expressed TCRB transcripts got sequenced, as all isolated RNA was reverse transcribed. Data came from immunoSEQ multiplex PCR; TCRdb stores just in-frame clones and leaves some out. The table includes 400,000 to 450,000 clones, approximately 15% detected once. What was sequenced was naive CD4+ T cells from blood. The receptors here all came from a man aged 25 to 45 in good health.

This clone was counted only a few times. The chain is built from TRBV4-3 and TRBJ1-4; the match to TRBD1 covers 10 bases. The CDR3 is made up of 16 amino acids. With 4 bases clipped from V and 7 bases from J, the junction kept 9 bases outside the gene matches. CDR1 and CDR2 from the germline V gene are LGHNA and YSLEER. This chain's CDR3 is CASSPGDRGLGEKLFF. CDR3 DNA: TGCGCCAGCAGCCCCGGGGACAGGGGATTGGGTGAAAAACTGTTTTTT.

This clone was detected only a few times. This sequence joins TRBV29-1 and TRBJ2-3; a weak D match, TRBD1 (6 bases). Trimming stripped 5 bases from V and 2 bases from J, with 17 bases between. The CDR3 runs 15 residues. CDR1 and CDR2 from the germline V gene are SQVTM and ANQGSEA. For the CDR3, the DNA is TGCAGCGTTCCACCGGGACACACTCACACAGATACGCAGTATTTT. Protein sequence: CSVPPGHTHTDTQYF.

The V call is TRBV30, the J call TRBJ2-7, with 7 bases that match TRBD1. Germline V gives CDR1 GTSNPN, CDR2 SVGIG (reference sequence). The ends lost 3 bases at V and 0 bases at J; junction bases unmatched: 8. There are 15 residues in the CDR3. The CDR3 nucleotides read TGTGCCTGGAGCGCAGGGACAGCCGCCTCCTACGAGCAGTACGTC. Translating it yields CAWSAGTAASYEQYV.